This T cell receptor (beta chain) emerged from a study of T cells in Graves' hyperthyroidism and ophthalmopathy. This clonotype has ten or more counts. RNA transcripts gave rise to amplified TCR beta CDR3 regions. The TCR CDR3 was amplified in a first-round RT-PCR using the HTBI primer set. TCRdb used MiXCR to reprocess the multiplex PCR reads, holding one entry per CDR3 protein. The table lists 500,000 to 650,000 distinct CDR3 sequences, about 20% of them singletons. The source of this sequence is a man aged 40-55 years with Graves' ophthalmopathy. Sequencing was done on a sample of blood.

DNA for the CDR3: TGCGCCAGCAGCTTGACAGGGGGCGATGAGCAGTTCTTC. Translation gives CASSLTGGDEQFF. The rearrangement links TRBV5-1 to TRBJ2-1, with 9 bases aligning to TRBD1. The CDR3 covers 13 residues. With 1 base clipped from V and 8 bases from J, the junction kept 1 base outside the gene matches. The germline V gene encodes CDR1 SGHRS and CDR2 YFSETQ.